The 11 T cell receptor beta chains below were found in one sample sequenced in a study of OX40 agonist ivuxolimab in advanced cancers. This table comes from immunoSEQ multiplex PCR, and its TCRdb copy is limited to in-frame clones, with some not included. The sample carries tens of thousands of clones, more than 85% recorded once. Material: CD4+ or CD8+ T cells sorted from blood, obtained in a trial of the OX40 agonist ivuxolimab. These receptor sequences come from an adult with an advanced solid tumor such as melanoma, head and neck, liver or kidney cancer.

The chain is built from TRBV2 and TRBJ2-2; 8 bases align to TRBD2. This CDR3 spans 15 amino acids. V lost 8 bases and J lost 5; bases outside the gene matches: 10. Germline CDR1 is SNHLY and CDR2 is FYNNEI. In DNA form, the CDR3 reads TGTGCCAGCGATCTAAGCGGGAGTCGGACCGGGGAGCTGTTTTTT. Its protein product is CASDLSGSRTGELFF.

The CDR3 DNA sequence: TGTGCCAGCAGCCGAGACATCCCCTATGGCTACACCTTC. Translating gives CASSRDIPYGYTF. The gene calls are TRBV7-2 and TRBJ1-2; D is ambiguous. Trimming shortened V by 5 bases and J by 4 bases, and 11 bases separated the two germline ends. The CDR3 has 13 residues. Looked up from germline, CDR1 is SGHTA and CDR2 is FQGNSA.

The chain carries TRBV7-8 and TRBJ2-1; no firm D call. CDR1 and CDR2 from the germline V gene are SGHVS and FQNEAQ. This CDR3 has 12 residues. Trimming shortened V by 2 bases and J by 7 bases, and 6 bases separated the two germline ends. The CDR3 DNA reads as TGTGCCAGCAGCTTAAAATGGAATGAGCAGTTCTTC. This sequence encodes CASSLKWNEQFF. Full variable domain (remainder filled in from reference TRBV7-8 and TRBJ2-1): GAGVSQSPRYKVAKRGQDVALRCDPISGHVSLFWYQQALGQGPEFLTYFQNEAQLDKSGLPSDRFFAERPEGSVSTLKIQRTQQEDSAVYLCASSLKWNEQFFGPGTRLTVL.

This chain links TRBV28 with TRBJ1-4; TRBD1 aligns across 10 bases. Trimming took 4 bases from V and 7 from J; bases not matched to a gene: 15. This CDR3 contains 18 residues. Germline V gives CDR1 MDHEN, CDR2 SYDVKM. This CDR3 is CASSSPSWTGGKGEKLFF. Here the CDR3 DNA reads TGTGCCAGCAGTTCCCCCTCTTGGACAGGGGGAAAGGGTGAAAAACTGTTTTTT.

The J gene is TRBJ2-3, the V gene TRBV5-1; no definite D call. The CDR3 totals 14 residues. Trimming took off 4 bases at V and 1 base at J, with 10 bases between the two ends. CDR1 and CDR2 (germline): SGHRS, YFSETQ. In DNA, the CDR3 is TGCGCCAGCAGCCTTGTTATGGGCACAGATACGCAGTATTTT. This gives the protein CASSLVMGTDTQYF. Variable domain in full (rest from reference TRBV5-1 and TRBJ2-3): KAGVTQTPRYLIKTRGQQVTLSCSPISGHRSVSWYQQTPGQGLQFLFEYFSETQRNKGNFPGRFSGRQFSNSRSEMNVSTLELGDSALYLCASSLVMGTDTQYFGPGTRLTVL.

A few counts support this clone. The CDR3 coding sequence is TGTGCCTGGAGTGTTAGTCGGCACGAGCAGTACTTC. This encodes CAWSVSRHEQYF. V gene TRBV30 combines with J gene TRBJ2-7; D is uncertain. The CDR3 extends over 12 amino acids. The ends were cut back, 0 bases at V and 5 bases at J, with 8 bases in the middle. CDR1 GTSNPN and CDR2 SVGIG come from the germline V gene (reference sequence).

V usage is TRBV27 and J usage is TRBJ1-1; D may be TRBD1 (6 bases). CDR1 MNHEY and CDR2 SMNVEV come from the germline V gene (reference sequence). The CDR3 is 15 residues long. V was cut by 9 bases and J by 5 bases, with 22 bases left in between. As DNA, the CDR3 is TGTGCCAGTCCTCGGCAGGGGTTACCCCGGACTGAAGCTTTCTTT. Translation gives CASPRQGLPRTEAFF.

This clone has just one count. The chain carries TRBV6-5 and TRBJ1-1; 10 bases fit TRBD1. Looked up from germline, CDR1 is MNHEY and CDR2 is SVGAGI. The CDR3 is made up of 14 amino acids. J was trimmed by 5 bases and V by 0 bases; bases with no gene match: 0. Written as DNA, the CDR3 is TGTGCCAGCAGTTACTCGGGACAGGGGACTGAAGCTTTCTTT. It is translated as CASSYSGQGTEAFF.

The rearrangement uses TRBV7-2 and TRBJ2-3; 7 bases agree with TRBD2. Trimming removed 1 base from V and 2 bases from J; junction bases left unmatched: 6. Germline V gene lookup returns CDR1 SGHTA and CDR2 FQGNSA. The CDR3 has 16 amino acids. In DNA, the CDR3 is TGTGCCAGCAGCTTAGTTCTAGCGGTGAACACAGATACGCAGTATTTT. Encoded protein: CASSLVLAVNTDTQYF.

This clone was seen once. J is TRBJ2-3 and V is TRBV7-8; D is unclear. V was cut by 1 base and J by 0 bases, with 2 bases left in between. Germline V gene lookup returns CDR1 SGHVS and CDR2 FQNEAQ. The CDR3 runs 13 residues. CDR3 sequence (DNA): TGTGCCAGCAGCTTAGGGAGCACAGATACGCAGTATTTT. It codes for CASSLGSTDTQYF.

V usage is TRBV7-2 and J usage is TRBJ2-1; perhaps TRBD2 as D (6 bases). Trimming took 3 bases from V and 2 from J, leaving 11 bases between them. Germline V lookup: CDR1 SGHTA, CDR2 FQGNSA. CDR3 length: 15 residues. The CDR3 nucleotides read TGTGCCAGCAGCTTTGAGGGAGGACCCTACAATGAGCAGTTCTTC. This sequence encodes CASSFEGGPYNEQFF.